The 11 T cell receptor beta chains presented below share a single source sample, sequenced in a study of blood T cell repertoires in COVID-19. Only in-frame clones appear in the TCRdb table, and some are missing; sequencing was by immunoSEQ multiplex PCR. The table includes 200,000 to 250,000 clones, over 75% detected once. Sequenced sample: peripheral blood. All receptors derive from a woman aged 70-85 years with COVID-19, enrolled during active disease.

The chain uses TRBV11-1 and TRBJ1-1, with 7 bases matching TRBD1. The CDR3 covers 15 residues. Germline CDR1 is SGHAT and CDR2 is FQDESV (reference sequence). The junction had 7 bases not matched to a gene; V was cut back by 6 bases and J by 0 bases. The CDR3, as DNA: TGTGCCAGCAGTTCTTCCGGGACAGTGAACACTGAAGCTTTCTTT. This translates into CASSSSGTVNTEAFF.

The rearrangement links TRBV6-2 or TRBV6-3 to TRBJ2-3; a possible D gene is TRBD2 (6 bases). Germline values: CDR1 MNHEY, CDR2 SVGEGT. V was shortened by 0 bases and J by 2 bases, with 15 bases between the two germline ends. The CDR3 length is 17 residues. CDR3 in amino acids: CASSYSPDWRDTDTQYF. The CDR3 DNA reads as TGTGCCAGCAGTTACTCCCCAGACTGGAGGGACACAGATACGCAGTATTTT.

This chain connects TRBV5-6 to TRBJ2-7; D gene ambiguous. The CDR3 spans 14 residues. V lost 2 bases and J 2 bases, leaving 11 bases between the germline ends. Germline V CDR1 and CDR2: SGHDT, YYEEEE. CDR3 nucleotides: TGTGCCAGCAGCTTCTCGAGTTCGCCCTACGAGCAGTACTTC. This codes for CASSFSSSPYEQYF.

The chain employs TRBV2 and TRBJ1-6; 8 bases match TRBD1. The CDR3 is 18 residues long. V lost 4 bases and J lost 0; bases outside the gene matches: 8. Per germline, CDR1 SNHLY and CDR2 FYNNEI. The CDR3 region is CASSAGQDLSSYNSPLHF. The CDR3 coding sequence is TGTGCCAGCAGTGCGGGACAGGACTTGAGCTCCTATAATTCACCCCTCCACTTT.

J is TRBJ2-7 and V is TRBV11-3; 11 nucleotides align to TRBD1. The CDR3 loop spans 16 amino acids. Germline-derived CDR1 and CDR2 are SGHNT and YENEEA. Germline trimming cut 5 bases from V and 7 bases from J; bases unmatched to any gene: 13. The CDR3 sequence is CASSRAGTGGSEEQYF. For the CDR3, the DNA is TGTGCCAGCAGCCGGGCCGGGACAGGGGGTTCAGAGGAGCAGTACTTC.

The chain couples TRBV5-4 to TRBJ1-2; 7 bases are shared with TRBD1. The CDR3 is 16 residues long. The trim removed 4 bases at V and 8 bases at J, leaving 17 bases unmatched. CDR1 is SGHNT and CDR2 is YYREEE in the germline V gene (reference sequence). The CDR3: CASSTPPTGQFKGYTF. The CDR3 bases are TGTGCCAGCAGCACCCCCCCCACGGGACAGTTCAAGGGCTACACCTTC.

The chain is built from TRBV27 and TRBJ2-4, with D possibly TRBD1 on 5 matching bases. CDR3 size: 16 residues. Germline values: CDR1 MNHEY, CDR2 SMNVEV (reference sequence). Between the trimmed V and J ends, which lost 3 bases and 1 base, there was a span of 13 bases. CDR3: CASSFSGAKAKNIQYF. The CDR3 DNA reads TGTGCCAGCAGTTTTTCTGGGGCGAAGGCCAAAAACATTCAGTACTTC.

The chain uses TRBV19 and TRBJ1-6; 12 nucleotides align to TRBD1. V lost 10 bases, J lost 10 bases, and 2 bases stayed unmatched. CDR3 length: 12 amino acids. Germline V CDR1 and CDR2: LNHDA, SQIVND (reference sequence). The CDR3 DNA reads as TGTGCCACGGGACAGGGGGCCTCACCCCTCCACTTT. Translated: CATGQGASPLHF.

The chain links TRBV12-3 or TRBV12-4 to TRBJ1-2; maybe TRBD1 (6 bases). V shed 10 bases and J shed 8 bases, with 17 bases lying between them. This CDR3 contains 12 residues. In nucleotides, the CDR3 is TGTGCCATCCAACGGGGGGGCGTAGGCTACACCTTC. Translated: CAIQRGGVGYTF.

The genes are TRBV5-1 and TRBJ1-1; 11 bases align to TRBD1. The CDR3 spans 15 residues. Unmatched junction bases numbered 4, after V lost 2 bases and J lost 4 bases. Germline V gene lookup returns CDR1 SGHRS and CDR2 YFSETQ. The CDR3 DNA follows: TGCGCCAGCAGCTTATCCGGACAGGGGGCCACTGAAGCTTTCTTT. Protein product: CASSLSGQGATEAFF. Filled out from reference TRBV5-1 and TRBJ1-1, the complete variable domain reads KAGVTQTPRYLIKTRGQQVTLSCSPISGHRSVSWYQQTPGQGLQFLFEYFSETQRNKGNFPGRFSGRQFSNSRSEMNVSTLELGDSALYLCASSLSGQGATEAFFGQGTRLTVV.

This clone was seen a few times. This chain connects TRBV5-5 to TRBJ1-3, with TRBD1 as a possible D gene (5 bases). V was trimmed by 3 bases and J by 1 base, leaving 14 bases between them. This CDR3 spans 16 amino acids. Per germline, CDR1 SGHKS and CDR2 YYEKEE (reference sequence). The CDR3 bases are TGTGCCAGCAGCTGGGCCGACAGTTTATCTGGAAACACCATATATTTT. It specifies CASSWADSLSGNTIYF.